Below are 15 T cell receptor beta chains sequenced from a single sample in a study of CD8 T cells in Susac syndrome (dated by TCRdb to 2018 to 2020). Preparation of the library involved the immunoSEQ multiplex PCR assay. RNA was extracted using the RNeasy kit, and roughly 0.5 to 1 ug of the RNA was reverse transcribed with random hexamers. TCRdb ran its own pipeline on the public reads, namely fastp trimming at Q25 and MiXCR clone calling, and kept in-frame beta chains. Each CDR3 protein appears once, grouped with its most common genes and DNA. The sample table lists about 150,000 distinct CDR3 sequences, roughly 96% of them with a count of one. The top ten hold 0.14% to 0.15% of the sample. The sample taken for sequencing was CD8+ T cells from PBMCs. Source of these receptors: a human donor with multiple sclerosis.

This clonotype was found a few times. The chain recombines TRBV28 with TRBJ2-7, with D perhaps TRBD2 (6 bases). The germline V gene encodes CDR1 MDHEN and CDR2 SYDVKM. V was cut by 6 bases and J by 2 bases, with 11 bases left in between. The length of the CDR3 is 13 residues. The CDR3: CASSPGGPYEQYV. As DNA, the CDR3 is TGTGCCAGCAGCCCCGGGGGTCCCTACGAGCAGTACGTC.

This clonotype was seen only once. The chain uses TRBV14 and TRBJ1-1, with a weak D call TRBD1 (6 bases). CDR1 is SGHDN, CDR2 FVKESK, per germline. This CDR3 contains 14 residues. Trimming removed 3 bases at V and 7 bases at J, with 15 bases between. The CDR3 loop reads CASSQLQTGLEAFF. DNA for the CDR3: TGTGCCAGCAGCCAGTTACAGACAGGACTTGAAGCTTTCTTT.

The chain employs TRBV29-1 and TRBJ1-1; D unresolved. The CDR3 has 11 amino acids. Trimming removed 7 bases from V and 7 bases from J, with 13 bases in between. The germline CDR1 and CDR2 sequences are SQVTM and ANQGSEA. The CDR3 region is CSGMVGGEAFF. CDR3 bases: TGCAGCGGGATGGTGGGCGGTGAAGCTTTCTTT. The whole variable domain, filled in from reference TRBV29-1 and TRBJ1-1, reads SAVISQKPSRDICQRGTSLTIQCQVDSQVTMMFWYRQQPGQSLTLIATANQGSEATYESGFVIDKFPISRPNLTFSTLTVSNMSPEDSSIYLCSGMVGGEAFFGQGTRLTVV.

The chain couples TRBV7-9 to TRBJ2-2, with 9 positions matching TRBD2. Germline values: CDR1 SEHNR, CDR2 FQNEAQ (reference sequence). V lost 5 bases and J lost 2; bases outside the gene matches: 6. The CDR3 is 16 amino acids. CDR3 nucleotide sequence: TGTGCCAGCAGCCCCAGCGGGGGGTCTAACACCGGGGAGCTGTTTTTT. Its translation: CASSPSGGSNTGELFF. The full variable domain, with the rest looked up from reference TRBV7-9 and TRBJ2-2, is DTGVSQNPRHKITKRGQNVTFRCDPISEHNRLYWYRQTLGQGPEFLTYFQNEAQLEKSRLLSDRFSAERPKGSFSTLEIQRTEQGDSAMYLCASSPSGGSNTGELFFGEGSRLTVL.

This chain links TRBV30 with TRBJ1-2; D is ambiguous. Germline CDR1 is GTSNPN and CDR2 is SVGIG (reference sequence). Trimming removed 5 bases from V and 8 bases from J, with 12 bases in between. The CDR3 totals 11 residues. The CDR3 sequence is CAWAAVGGYTF. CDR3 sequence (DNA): TGTGCCTGGGCAGCGGTAGGCGGCTACACCTTC. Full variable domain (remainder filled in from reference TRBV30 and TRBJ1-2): SQTIHQWPATLVQPVGSPLSLECTVEGTSNPNLYWYRQAAGRGLQLLFYSVGIGQISSEVPQNLSASRPQDRQFILSSKKLLLSDSGFYLCAWAAVGGYTFGSGTRLTVV.

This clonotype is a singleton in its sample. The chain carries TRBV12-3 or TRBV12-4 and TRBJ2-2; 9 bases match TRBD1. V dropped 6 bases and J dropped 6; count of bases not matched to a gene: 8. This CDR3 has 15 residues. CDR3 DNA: TGTGCCAGCAGGACACAGGGGGCTGTCGCCGGGGAGCTGTTTTTT. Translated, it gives CASRTQGAVAGELFF.

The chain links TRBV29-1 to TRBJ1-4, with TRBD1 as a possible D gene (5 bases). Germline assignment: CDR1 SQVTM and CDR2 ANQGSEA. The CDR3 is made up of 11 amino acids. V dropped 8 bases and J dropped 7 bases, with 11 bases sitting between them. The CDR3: CSTWDGEKLFF. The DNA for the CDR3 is TGCAGCACCTGGGACGGTGAAAAACTGTTTTTT.

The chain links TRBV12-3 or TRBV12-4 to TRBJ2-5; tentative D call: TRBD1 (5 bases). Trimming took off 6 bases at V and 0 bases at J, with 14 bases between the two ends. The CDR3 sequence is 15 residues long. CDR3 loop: CASSWGPGYQETQYF. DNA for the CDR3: TGTGCCAGCAGCTGGGGCCCCGGGTACCAAGAGACCCAGTACTTC.

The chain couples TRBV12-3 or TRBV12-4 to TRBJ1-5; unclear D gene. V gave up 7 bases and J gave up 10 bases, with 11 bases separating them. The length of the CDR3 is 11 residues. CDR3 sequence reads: CASTPGCPQHF. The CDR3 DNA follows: TGTGCCAGCACCCCTGGGTGTCCCCAGCATTTT.

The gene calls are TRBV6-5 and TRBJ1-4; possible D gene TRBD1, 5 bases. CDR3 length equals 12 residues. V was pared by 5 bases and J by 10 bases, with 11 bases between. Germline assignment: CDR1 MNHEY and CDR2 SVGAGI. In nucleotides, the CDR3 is TGTGCCAGCAGTACAACAGGAGGAAAACTGTTTTTT. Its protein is CASSTTGGKLFF.

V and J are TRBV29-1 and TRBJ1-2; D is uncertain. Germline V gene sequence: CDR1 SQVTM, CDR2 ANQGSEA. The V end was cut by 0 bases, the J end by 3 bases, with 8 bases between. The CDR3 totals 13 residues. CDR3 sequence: CSVEDEGHYGYTF. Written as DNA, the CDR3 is TGCAGCGTTGAAGATGAAGGCCACTATGGCTACACCTTC.

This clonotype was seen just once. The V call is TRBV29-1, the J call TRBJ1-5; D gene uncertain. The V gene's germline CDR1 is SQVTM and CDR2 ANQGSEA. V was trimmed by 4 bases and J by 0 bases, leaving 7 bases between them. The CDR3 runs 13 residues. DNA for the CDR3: TGCAGCGTTGCTGGCCCTAGCAATCAGCCCCAGCATTTT. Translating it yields CSVAGPSNQPQHF.

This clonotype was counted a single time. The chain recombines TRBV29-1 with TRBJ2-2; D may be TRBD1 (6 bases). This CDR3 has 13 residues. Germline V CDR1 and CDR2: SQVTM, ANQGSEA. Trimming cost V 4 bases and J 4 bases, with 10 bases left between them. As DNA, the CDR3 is TGCAGCGTTGCAGGGGTCGGCACCGGGGAGCTGTTTTTT. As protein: CSVAGVGTGELFF.

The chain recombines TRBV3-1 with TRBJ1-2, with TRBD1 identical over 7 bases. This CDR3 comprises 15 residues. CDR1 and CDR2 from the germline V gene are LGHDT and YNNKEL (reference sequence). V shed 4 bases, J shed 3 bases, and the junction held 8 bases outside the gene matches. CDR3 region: CASSLRQGVDYGYTF. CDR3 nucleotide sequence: TGTGCCAGCAGCCTCCGACAGGGCGTAGACTATGGCTACACCTTC.

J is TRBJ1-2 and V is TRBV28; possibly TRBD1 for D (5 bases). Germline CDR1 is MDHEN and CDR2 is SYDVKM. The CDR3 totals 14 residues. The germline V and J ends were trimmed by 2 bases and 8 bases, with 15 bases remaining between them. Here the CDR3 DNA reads TGTGCCAGCAGTTTAGACAGACCTCTATCCGGCTACACCTTC. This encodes CASSLDRPLSGYTF.